This T cell receptor (beta chain) was obtained from a study of human T cells and chemical hapten exposure. CDR3 length: 16 residues. The germline V gene has CDR1 MNHEY and CDR2 SVGEGT. The V and J ends lost 0 bases and 0 bases respectively, with 12 bases between them. General study points: Once DPC sensitization occurred, TCRs above 1 in 1000 frequency showed no change.

This clonotype occurred many times. What it binds is not known. Unfractionated whole blood was the source of the extracted total RNA. Individual cDNA molecules each carried unique molecular identifiers attached by the library. Under the authors' procedure: Between about 20,000 and 690,600 TCRs appeared in each sample, and the median stood at 95,638. TCRdb fed the 5' RACE reads into MiXCR, producing one record per CDR3 protein. None of the V and J calls come from the authors' own analysis; TCRdb made them. The sample consists of some 150,000 distinct CDR3 sequences, about 4% of them appearing once. The chain couples TRBV6-2 or TRBV6-3 to TRBJ2-7; D is perhaps TRBD1 (5 bases). The TCR sequence derives from a female donor in good health. The chain's CDR3 is CASSYSFDRSSYEQYF. As DNA, the CDR3 is TGTGCCAGCAGTTACTCGTTTGACAGAAGCTCCTACGAGCAGTACTTC.